The rows below give T cell receptor beta chains drawn from one sample of a study of blood T cell repertoires in COVID-19. Assay: immunoSEQ multiplex PCR; the TCRdb copy retains only in-frame clones and omits some. Of roughly 200,000 clones listed, approximately 85% are singletons. The specimen was peripheral blood. The receptors originated from a woman aged 55-75 years with acute or convalescent COVID-19. CDR3s include the opening cysteine and the closing phenylalanine or tryptophan. The D gene is left open where the match is weak. The listing skips clone size in some rows; elsewhere it reads once, few, many or a size class.

V gene: TRBV6-2/TRBV6-3
D gene: TRBD2
J gene: TRBJ2-3
clone size: .
CDR3 length: 14
CDR3 DNA: TGTGCCAGCAGTCGGGAGGGAGTTGTAGATACGCAGTATTTT
CDR3 protein: CASSREGVVDTQYF

V gene: TRBV3-1/TRBV3-2
D gene: TRBD1
J gene: TRBJ1-1
clone size: .
CDR3 length: 14
CDR3 DNA: TGTGCCAGCAGTCTCGGGACAGGGAACTCTGGAGCTTTCTTT
CDR3 protein: CASSLGTGNSGAFF

V gene: TRBV9
D gene: .
J gene: TRBJ2-2
clone size: .
CDR3 length: 16
CDR3 DNA: TGTGCCAGCAGCCCCCGTGGTGGGCCGAACACCGGGGAGCTGTTTTTT
CDR3 protein: CASSPRGGPNTGELFF

V gene: TRBV18
D gene: TRBD1
J gene: TRBJ1-6
clone size: .
CDR3 length: 15
CDR3 DNA: TGTGCCAGCTCACCCGGACAGGGGGTTAATTCACCCCTCCACTTT
CDR3 protein: CASSPGQGVNSPLHF

V gene: TRBV27
D gene: .
J gene: TRBJ2-6
clone size: .
CDR3 length: 15
CDR3 DNA: TGTGCCAGCAGTCGAGGCGTCTCTGGGGCCAACGTCCTGACTTTC
CDR3 protein: CASSRGVSGANVLTF

V gene: TRBV29-1
D gene: .
J gene: TRBJ2-3
clone size: .
CDR3 length: 12
CDR3 DNA: TGCAGCGTTGTCGGCAGGGCCGATACGCAGTATTTT
CDR3 protein: CSVVGRADTQYF

V gene: TRBV2
D gene: TRBD2
J gene: TRBJ2-1
clone size: .
CDR3 length: 15
CDR3 DNA: TGTGCCAGCACCAAGCGGGTAGCGGGAGGCGATGAGCAGTTCTTC
CDR3 protein: CASTKRVAGGDEQFF

V gene: TRBV19
D gene: TRBD2
J gene: TRBJ2-2
clone size: .
CDR3 length: 18
CDR3 DNA: TGTGCCAGTAAAACTAGCGGGAGGGCCCGATCGTACACCGGGGAGCTGTTTTTT
CDR3 protein: CASKTSGRARSYTGELFF

V gene: TRBV5-1
D gene: .
J gene: TRBJ1-2
clone size: .
CDR3 length: 14
CDR3 DNA: TGCGCCAGCAGCTTCGAATCTTCGAGGGAAGGCTACACCTTC
CDR3 protein: CASSFESSREGYTF

V gene: TRBV30
D gene: TRBD1
J gene: TRBJ1-6
clone size: .
CDR3 length: 15
CDR3 DNA: TGTGCCTGGACAACAGGGGGTGACTATAATTCACCCCTCCACTTT
CDR3 protein: CAWTTGGDYNSPLHF

V gene: TRBV30
D gene: .
J gene: TRBJ1-6
clone size: .
CDR3 length: 15
CDR3 DNA: TGTGCCTGGAGTGTATCTACAGGGACCAATTCACCCCTCCACTTT
CDR3 protein: CAWSVSTGTNSPLHF

V gene: TRBV24-1
D gene: TRBD2
J gene: TRBJ2-5
clone size: .
CDR3 length: 15
CDR3 DNA: TGTGCCACCAGTGCGCTGGGGGGGAAAGGAGAGACCCAGTACTTC
CDR3 protein: CATSALGGKGETQYF

V gene: TRBV7-2
D gene: TRBD2
J gene: TRBJ2-1
clone size: .
CDR3 length: 15
CDR3 DNA: TGTGCCAGCAGCTCGACTAGCGGGAGAGAAGGTGAGCAGTTCTTC
CDR3 protein: CASSSTSGREGEQFF

V gene: TRBV11-2
D gene: TRBD2
J gene: TRBJ2-1
clone size: .
CDR3 length: 14
CDR3 DNA: TGTGCCACCAATAGCGGGAGCTCCTACAATGAGCAGTTCTTC
CDR3 protein: CATNSGSSYNEQFF

V gene: TRBV18
D gene: TRBD2
J gene: TRBJ2-7
clone size: .
CDR3 length: 16
CDR3 DNA: TGTGCCAGCTCCTTAAATAGCGGGAGGAGCTCCTACGAGCAGTACTTC
CDR3 protein: CASSLNSGRSSYEQYF

V gene: TRBV3-1/TRBV3-2
D gene: .
J gene: TRBJ1-1
clone size: once
CDR3 length: 11
CDR3 DNA: TGTGCCAGCAGCCTTTCAGGGGAAGCTTTCTTT
CDR3 protein: CASSLSGEAFF

V gene: TRBV18
D gene: .
J gene: TRBJ1-5
clone size: .
CDR3 length: 14
CDR3 DNA: TGTGCCAGCTCTCCATCGATGAGGGATCAGCCCCAGCATTTT
CDR3 protein: CASSPSMRDQPQHF

V gene: TRBV5-6
D gene: .
J gene: TRBJ2-3
clone size: .
CDR3 length: 14
CDR3 DNA: TGTGCCAGCAGCTTGGGAGGGAACGCAGATACGCAGTATTTT
CDR3 protein: CASSLGGNADTQYF

V gene: TRBV30
D gene: .
J gene: TRBJ1-2
clone size: .
CDR3 length: 12
CDR3 DNA: TGTGCCTGGGGGCGTTGGGGGGGAGGATACACCTTC
CDR3 protein: CAWGRWGGGYTF

V gene: TRBV5-1
D gene: TRBD1
J gene: TRBJ2-3
clone size: .
CDR3 length: 16
CDR3 DNA: TGCGCCAGCAGCTCAGGGACAGGGACTTACACAGATACGCAGTATTTT
CDR3 protein: CASSSGTGTYTDTQYF

V gene: TRBV10-2
D gene: .
J gene: TRBJ1-1
clone size: .
CDR3 length: 12
CDR3 DNA: TGCGCCAGCCTAGGAGGTGGCACTGAAGCTTTCTTT
CDR3 protein: CASLGGGTEAFF

V gene: TRBV11-3
D gene: .
J gene: TRBJ1-4
clone size: .
CDR3 length: 13
CDR3 DNA: TGTGCCAGCAGCCGAAGCACTAATGAAAAACTGTTTTTT
CDR3 protein: CASSRSTNEKLFF

V gene: TRBV14
D gene: .
J gene: TRBJ2-7
clone size: once
CDR3 length: 16
CDR3 DNA: TGTGCCAGCAGCCAAGGTTGGGGCTTGGGGTCCTACGAGCAGTACTTC
CDR3 protein: CASSQGWGLGSYEQYF

V gene: TRBV11-3
D gene: .
J gene: TRBJ2-2
clone size: .
CDR3 length: 14
CDR3 DNA: TGTGCCAGCAGCTTAGGTCGGGGATCCGGGGAGCTGTTTTTT
CDR3 protein: CASSLGRGSGELFF

V gene: TRBV6-2/TRBV6-3
D gene: TRBD2
J gene: TRBJ2-1
clone size: .
CDR3 length: 15
CDR3 DNA: TGTGCCAGCAGTTTCTTAGCGGGTTCTTACAATGAGCAGTTCTTC
CDR3 protein: CASSFLAGSYNEQFF

V gene: TRBV19
D gene: .
J gene: TRBJ1-1
clone size: .
CDR3 length: 16
CDR3 DNA: TGTGCCAGTAGTGTCGGTAAAACAGGTTTGAACACTGAAGCTTTCTTT
CDR3 protein: CASSVGKTGLNTEAFF

V gene: TRBV14
D gene: TRBD2
J gene: TRBJ2-1
clone size: .
CDR3 length: 16
CDR3 DNA: TGTGCCAGCAGCCGCGTCCGAGCGGGAGGGAAGAATGAGCAGTTCTTC
CDR3 protein: CASSRVRAGGKNEQFF

V gene: TRBV7-9
D gene: .
J gene: TRBJ2-6
clone size: few
CDR3 length: 16
CDR3 DNA: TGTGCCAGCAACCTGAAAAGGGGGAACGGGGCCAACGTCCTGACTTTC
CDR3 protein: CASNLKRGNGANVLTF

V gene: TRBV9
D gene: TRBD2
J gene: TRBJ2-1
clone size: .
CDR3 length: 17
CDR3 DNA: TGTGCCAGCAGCGTAGCTAACGGGGGAGGGCCTGGCAATGAGCAGTTCTTC
CDR3 protein: CASSVANGGGPGNEQFF

V gene: TRBV6-5
D gene: .
J gene: TRBJ1-2
clone size: once
CDR3 length: 13
CDR3 DNA: TGTGCCAGCAGCCTAGGGGGACGGTGGGACTACACCTTC
CDR3 protein: CASSLGGRWDYTF

V gene: TRBV19
D gene: .
J gene: TRBJ1-6
clone size: .
CDR3 length: 14
CDR3 DNA: TGTGCCAGTAGTAGTCACCGGGAAAATTCACCCCTCCACTTT
CDR3 protein: CASSSHRENSPLHF

V gene: TRBV5-1
D gene: .
J gene: TRBJ2-3
clone size: .
CDR3 length: 13
CDR3 DNA: TGCGCCAGCGTTAGACGGGATGGAGATACGCAGTATTTT
CDR3 protein: CASVRRDGDTQYF

V gene: TRBV7-8
D gene: TRBD1
J gene: TRBJ1-3
clone size: .
CDR3 length: 17
CDR3 DNA: TGTGCCAGCAGCGTGGGTGGGACAGGCCACTCTGGAAACACCATATATTTT
CDR3 protein: CASSVGGTGHSGNTIYF

V gene: TRBV5-5
D gene: TRBD1
J gene: TRBJ2-1
clone size: few
CDR3 length: 16
CDR3 DNA: TGTGCCAGCAGCTTGGATCCGACAGGGGGTAACAATGAGCAGTTCTTC
CDR3 protein: CASSLDPTGGNNEQFF

V gene: TRBV6-5
D gene: .
J gene: TRBJ1-1
clone size: .
CDR3 length: 14
CDR3 DNA: TGTGCCAGCATGGGAGGATCGTTTCGGACTGAAGCTTTCTTT
CDR3 protein: CASMGGSFRTEAFF

V gene: TRBV3-1/TRBV3-2
D gene: TRBD1
J gene: TRBJ1-2
clone size: .
CDR3 length: 15
CDR3 DNA: TGTGCCAGCAGCCAGGCAGGGGCCAGGGGGTATGGCTACACCTTC
CDR3 protein: CASSQAGARGYGYTF

V gene: TRBV27
D gene: .
J gene: TRBJ2-1
clone size: .
CDR3 length: 13
CDR3 DNA: TGTGCCAGCAAAATTAGCGGCTACAATGAGCAGTTCTTC
CDR3 protein: CASKISGYNEQFF

V gene: TRBV27
D gene: .
J gene: TRBJ2-1
clone size: .
CDR3 length: 15
CDR3 DNA: TGTGCCAGCAGTTTAACCGCAGGGGATGTCAATGAGCAGTTCTTC
CDR3 protein: CASSLTAGDVNEQFF

V gene: TRBV27
D gene: TRBD1
J gene: TRBJ2-2
clone size: .
CDR3 length: 14
CDR3 DNA: TGTGCCAGCAGGCAGGGGGCGAACACCGGGGAGCTGTTTTTT
CDR3 protein: CASRQGANTGELFF

V gene: TRBV7-9
D gene: .
J gene: TRBJ2-6
clone size: .
CDR3 length: 15
CDR3 DNA: TGTGCCAGCAGCTCAACAGACTCTGGGGCCAACGTCCTGACTTTC
CDR3 protein: CASSSTDSGANVLTF

V gene: TRBV5-4
D gene: TRBD2
J gene: TRBJ2-7
clone size: .
CDR3 length: 15
CDR3 DNA: TGTGCCAGCAGCCCCCGGACTAGCGGAACCTACGAGCAGTACTTC
CDR3 protein: CASSPRTSGTYEQYF

V gene: TRBV7-2
D gene: .
J gene: TRBJ1-2
clone size: few
CDR3 length: 14
CDR3 DNA: TGTGCCAGCAGCTTAAAAGGGGTTGACTATGGCTACACCTTC
CDR3 protein: CASSLKGVDYGYTF

V gene: TRBV28
D gene: TRBD2
J gene: TRBJ2-1
clone size: .
CDR3 length: 16
CDR3 DNA: TGTGCCAGCAGCGTGACTAGCGGGAGGGTAGGGAATGAGCAGTTCTTC
CDR3 protein: CASSVTSGRVGNEQFF

V gene: TRBV28
D gene: .
J gene: TRBJ1-6
clone size: .
CDR3 length: 14
CDR3 DNA: TGTGCCAGCATCCCCGGGGTCCATAATTCACCCCTCCACTTT
CDR3 protein: CASIPGVHNSPLHF

V gene: TRBV4-1
D gene: TRBD2
J gene: TRBJ2-1
clone size: once
CDR3 length: 20
CDR3 DNA: TGCGCCAGCAGCCAAGCCTGGGTAGCGGGAGCGATCTCCCCCTACAATGAGCAGTTCTTC
CDR3 protein: CASSQAWVAGAISPYNEQFF

V gene: TRBV4-1
D gene: TRBD1
J gene: TRBJ2-3
clone size: .
CDR3 length: 16
CDR3 DNA: TGCGCCAGCAGCCATGGACCGGGACAGGGCGGAGATACGCAGTATTTT
CDR3 protein: CASSHGPGQGGDTQYF

V gene: TRBV19
D gene: .
J gene: TRBJ2-6
clone size: .
CDR3 length: 15
CDR3 DNA: TGTGCCAGTAGTATAATAGGGGCTGGGGCCAACGTCCTGACTTTC
CDR3 protein: CASSIIGAGANVLTF

V gene: TRBV9
D gene: TRBD1
J gene: TRBJ1-6
clone size: .
CDR3 length: 15
CDR3 DNA: TGTGCCAGCAGCGTGTCAGGGGGGAAGGATTCACCCCTCCACTTT
CDR3 protein: CASSVSGGKDSPLHF

V gene: TRBV20-1
D gene: .
J gene: TRBJ1-1
clone size: many
CDR3 length: 11
CDR3 DNA: TGCAGTGTTGCCGGGGGCACTGAAGCTTTCTTT
CDR3 protein: CSVAGGTEAFF

V gene: TRBV28
D gene: TRBD1
J gene: TRBJ2-3
clone size: .
CDR3 length: 15
CDR3 DNA: TGTGCCAGCGCCCCGCCGGGACAGATCACAGATACGCAGTATTTT
CDR3 protein: CASAPPGQITDTQYF

V gene: TRBV4-2
D gene: TRBD2
J gene: TRBJ2-3
clone size: once
CDR3 length: 15
CDR3 DNA: TGTGCCAGCAGCCAATCCACCCGACTAGCGGGAGTAAACTATTTT
CDR3 protein: CASSQSTRLAGVNYF

V gene: TRBV7-2
D gene: TRBD2
J gene: TRBJ2-1
clone size: .
CDR3 length: 14
CDR3 DNA: TGTGCCAGCAGTACGAGACTAGCGGGAGTTGAGCAGTTCTTC
CDR3 protein: CASSTRLAGVEQFF